The next 2 T cell receptor beta chains were all read from a single sample in a study of cytomegalovirus exposure and HLA in healthy donors. Primers: 60 Vbeta forward and 13 Jbeta reverse. The repertoire was sequenced with immunoSEQ multiplex PCR; TCRdb's copy has only in-frame clones and lacks some. The sample yields over 70,000 clones, roughly two thirds seen once. The sample taken for sequencing was PBMCs. All receptors come from a man in his forties in good health and CMV-seropositive.

The chain is built from TRBV6-5 and TRBJ1-6; D is unresolved. Germline CDR1 is MNHEY and CDR2 is SVGAGI. The CDR3 runs to 14 residues. Trimming stripped 7 bases from V and 7 bases from J, with 14 bases between. In DNA, the CDR3 is TGTGCCAGCAACGCAGAGGGCTTGAATTCACCCCTCCACTTT. Translation gives CASNAEGLNSPLHF.

This clone was recorded only once. The rearrangement joins TRBV7-2 to TRBJ1-1; maybe TRBD1 (6 bases). CDR1 is SGHTA and CDR2 is FQGNSA in the germline V gene. The V and J ends lost 3 bases and 0 bases respectively, with 20 bases between them. The CDR3 runs to 18 residues. CDR3 DNA: TGTGCCAGCAGCTTTGAACCCTCTCAGGGGTACCTGAACACTGAAGCTTTCTTT. Translated: CASSFEPSQGYLNTEAFF.